The 10 T cell receptor beta chains given below trace back to one sample, sequenced in a study of blood T cell repertoires in COVID-19. The protocol was immunoSEQ multiplex PCR, while the TCRdb copy is restricted to in-frame clones and leaves out a portion. The sample has about 130,000 clones, 75% to 85% seen once. The sequenced sample was peripheral blood. The receptors come from a woman in her 50s with acute or convalescent COVID-19.

CDR3 in DNA: TGTGCCAGTATCGCGTCCCCCGGACTAGCGGGAGGAAAGGGGGAGACCCAGTACTTC. As protein: CASIASPGLAGGKGETQYF. The gene calls are TRBV27 and TRBJ2-5; 14 nucleotides line up with TRBD2. CDR3 size: 19 residues. Germline lookup yields CDR1 MNHEY and CDR2 SMNVEV (reference sequence). J gave up 5 bases and V 9 bases, and 20 bases lay outside the gene matches.

The V call is TRBV9, the J call TRBJ1-4; 9 bases are shared with TRBD1. CDR1 and CDR2 (germline): SGDLS, YYNGEE. The CDR3 contains 14 residues. J gave up 8 bases and V 3 bases, and 5 bases lay outside the gene matches. CDR3 sequence (DNA): TGTGCCAGCAGCGACCGGGACAGGGACGAAAAACTGTTTTTT. Its protein is CASSDRDRDEKLFF.

The chain recombines TRBV5-6 with TRBJ1-2; D uncertain. The V end was cut by 2 bases, the J end by 6 bases, with 14 bases between. The germline V gene has CDR1 SGHDT and CDR2 YYEEEE. CDR3 length equals 14 residues. CDR3 protein: CASSFGQSSNGYTF. DNA of the CDR3: TGTGCCAGCAGCTTTGGGCAGTCCTCAAATGGCTACACCTTC.

The rearrangement joins TRBV7-2 to TRBJ2-7; D unresolved. Per germline, CDR1 SGHTA and CDR2 FQGNSA. The CDR3 consists of 13 residues. The V gene lost 5 bases and the J gene lost 2 bases, with 10 bases spanning the gap. The CDR3 coding sequence is TGTGCCAGCAGCCCCCGGGTCGCCTACGAGCAGTACTTC. Protein product: CASSPRVAYEQYF. The full variable domain, in which reference TRBV7-2 and TRBJ2-7 provide the parts outside the CDR3, is GAGVSQSPSNKVTEKGKDVELRCDPISGHTALYWYRQSLGQGLEFLIYFQGNSAPDKSGLPSDRFSAERTGGSVSTLTIQRTQQEDSAVYLCASSPRVAYEQYFGPGTRLTVT.

This chain joins TRBV5-1 and TRBJ2-7; 11 bases align to TRBD2. CDR1 SGHRS and CDR2 YFSETQ come from the germline V gene. The CDR3 is 16 amino acids. Trimming took 0 bases from V and 2 from J; bases not matched to a gene: 4. CDR3 residues: CASSLGGTSGPYEQYF. CDR3 DNA sequence: TGCGCCAGCAGCTTGGGAGGGACTAGCGGACCCTACGAGCAGTACTTC.

The chain joins TRBV28 to TRBJ2-3; D uncertain. V was trimmed by 4 bases and J by 1 base, leaving 12 bases between them. Germline V gene lookup returns CDR1 MDHEN and CDR2 SYDVKM. This CDR3 region has 15 residues. For the CDR3, the DNA is TGTGCCAGCAGTTCCAACCCCTATCGCACAGATACGCAGTATTTT. Protein: CASSSNPYRTDTQYF.

The chain couples TRBV19 to TRBJ1-2; no clear D gene. The CDR3 is 11 residues long. Germline assignment: CDR1 LNHDA and CDR2 SQIVND (reference sequence). V gave up 6 bases and J gave up 3 bases, with 5 bases separating them. The CDR3 DNA reads as TGTGCCAGTAGAGCGTACTATGGCTACACCTTC. It encodes CASRAYYGYTF.

The chain combines TRBV6-1 with TRBJ1-2; D is unclear. The V gene's germline CDR1 is MNHNS and CDR2 SASEGT. This CDR3 is 15 amino acids long. Trimming shortened V by 2 bases and J by 6 bases, and 16 bases separated the two germline ends. CDR3 protein: CASSEQNGPTNGYTF. DNA for the CDR3: TGTGCCAGCAGTGAACAGAACGGCCCCACTAATGGCTACACCTTC.

The rearrangement uses TRBV10-1 and TRBJ1-1; D call uncertain. The CDR3 spans 13 residues. The V end lost 0 bases, the J end lost 1 base, and 3 bases lay between the germline ends. The germline gives CDR1 WNHNN, CDR2 SYGVQD (reference sequence). CDR3 bases: TGCGCCAGCAGTGAGTCTCAGAACACTGAAGCTTTCTTT. Residues: CASSESQNTEAFF.

J is TRBJ1-1 and V is TRBV10-3; TRBD1 is a possible D gene (5 bases). The length of the CDR3 is 13 residues. Trimming took off 6 bases at V and 3 bases at J, with 11 bases between the two ends. The V gene's germline CDR1 is ENHRY and CDR2 SYGVKD. For the CDR3, the DNA is TGTGCCATCAGAGTCGACAGATACACTGAAGCTTTCTTT. Protein sequence: CAIRVDRYTEAFF.